This is a list of T cell receptor beta chains from one sample in a study of blood T cells in healthy people across ages. TCRdb re-derived calls from the 5' RACE reads in MiXCR, one entry per CDR3 protein. The profile shows roughly 1.5 million distinct CDR3 sequences, about 45% of them singletons. The sequencing input was blood. These receptors were obtained from a woman younger than 30 in good health. The CDR3 runs from the conserved cysteine through the conserved F or W. A D gene is named only where the DNA matches it firmly. The size of a clone is reported for some rows only, either as once, few or many, or as a class for expanded clones.

J gene,V gene,D gene,clone size,CDR3 protein,CDR3 DNA
TRBJ2-3,TRBV4-1,TRBD2,NA,CASSQRGLAGNTDTQYF,TGCGCCAGCAGCCAAAGGGGACTAGCGGGAAACACAGATACGCAGTATTTT
TRBJ1-1,TRBV20-1,NA,NA,CSAREQVNTEAFF,TGCAGTGCTAGAGAACAGGTGAACACTGAAGCTTTCTTT
TRBJ2-7,TRBV4-2,NA,few,CASSQDKGTEVGLYEQYF,TGTGCCAGCAGCCAAGATAAGGGGACGGAGGTGGGACTCTACGAGCAGTACTTC
TRBJ1-2,TRBV20-1,NA,NA,CSASTGPPVGFGYTF,TGCAGTGCTAGTACAGGACCCCCCGTTGGTTTTGGCTACACCTTC
TRBJ1-2,TRBV10-3,NA,NA,CAISESEAGAFDGYTF,TGTGCCATCAGTGAGTCGGAGGCAGGGGCATTTGATGGCTACACCTTC
TRBJ1-1,TRBV5-1,TRBD1,NA,CASSTGTGKNTEAFF,TGCGCCAGCAGCACCGGGACAGGGAAGAACACTGAAGCTTTCTTT
TRBJ1-2,TRBV7-2,NA,NA,CASSSSGVGYTF,TGTGCCAGCAGCTCGTCGGGTGTGGGCTACACCTTC
TRBJ1-4,TRBV4-3,NA,NA,CASSQPGTATNEKLFF,TGCGCCAGCAGCCAGCCCGGGACGGCAACTAATGAAAAACTGTTTTTT
TRBJ1-1,TRBV6-5,NA,few,CASSYSGPANTEAFF,TGTGCCAGCAGTTACTCTGGGCCAGCCAACACTGAAGCTTTCTTT
TRBJ1-5,TRBV27,TRBD1,NA,CASGKQGQGSNQPQHF,TGTGCCAGCGGAAAACAGGGGCAGGGGAGCAATCAGCCCCAGCATTTT
TRBJ2-7,TRBV19,TRBD2,few,CASSIAAGASYEQYF,TGTGCCAGTAGTATCGCAGCGGGAGCCTCCTACGAGCAGTACTTC
TRBJ2-3,TRBV24-1,NA,NA,CATSDPGREHTDTQYF,TGTGCCACCAGTGATCCCGGACGGGAACACACAGATACGCAGTATTTT
TRBJ2-3,TRBV5-1,NA,few,CASSLVVGTASTDTQYF,TGCGCCAGCAGCTTGGTTGTGGGGACCGCTAGCACAGATACGCAGTATTTT
TRBJ2-7,TRBV6-2/TRBV6-3,NA,NA,CASSYSRGRSEQYF,TGTGCCAGCAGTTACTCCCGGGGCAGGTCCGAGCAGTACTTC
TRBJ2-3,TRBV4-3,NA,NA,CASSQDTRVKADTQYF,TGCGCCAGCAGCCAAGATACGAGGGTGAAGGCAGATACGCAGTATTTT
TRBJ2-1,TRBV7-2,NA,few,CASSLALALGPYNEQFF,TGTGCCAGCAGCTTAGCGCTAGCCCTTGGCCCTTACAATGAGCAGTTCTTC
TRBJ2-1,TRBV4-1,NA,few,CASSQVTSSRHNEQFF,TGCGCCAGCAGCCAAGTAACTAGCAGTAGGCACAATGAGCAGTTCTTC
TRBJ2-7,TRBV2,TRBD2,few,CASGDYYEQYF,TGTGCCAGCGGGGACTACTACGAGCAGTACTTC
TRBJ2-2,TRBV20-1,NA,NA,CSAQHGAYTGELFF,TGCAGTGCCCAACACGGGGCCTACACCGGGGAGCTGTTTTTT
TRBJ1-4,TRBV4-1,NA,few,CASSRQANEKLFF,TGCGCCAGCAGCCGACAGGCTAATGAAAAACTGTTTTTT
TRBJ1-5,TRBV30,TRBD1,few,CAWGTGGFNQPQHF,TGTGCCTGGGGGACAGGGGGGTTTAATCAGCCCCAGCATTTT
TRBJ2-6,TRBV7-9,NA,many,CASSLAFGQGANVLTF,TGTGCCAGCAGCTTAGCGTTTGGACAGGGGGCCAACGTCCTGACTTTC
TRBJ2-3,TRBV7-2,TRBD2,NA,CASSSRGADTDTQYF,TGTGCCAGCAGTTCGCGGGGGGCTGACACAGATACGCAGTATTTT
TRBJ2-1,TRBV2,TRBD2,NA,CATTAGGGFNEQFF,TGTGCCACCACGGCGGGAGGGGGGTTCAATGAGCAGTTCTTC
TRBJ1-2,TRBV27,NA,NA,CASSLSGVRGGYTF,TGTGCCAGCAGTTTGTCCGGGGTTAGAGGTGGCTACACCTTC
TRBJ2-3,TRBV27,NA,NA,CASSLFSGVTDTQYF,TGTGCCAGCAGTTTATTCTCAGGGGTCACAGATACGCAGTATTTT
TRBJ2-3,TRBV5-5,NA,NA,CVSSLSTVTTDTQYF,TGTGTCAGCAGCTTATCGACGGTGACCACAGATACGCAGTATTTT
TRBJ2-6,TRBV18,NA,few,CASSPVRSGANVLTF,TGTGCCAGCTCACCAGTGCGCTCTGGGGCCAACGTCCTGACTTTC
TRBJ2-3,TRBV7-6,NA,few,CASSPAVDTQYF,TGTGCCAGCAGCCCCGCGGTAGATACGCAGTATTTT
TRBJ2-1,TRBV7-2,NA,NA,CASSLDREVNEQFF,TGTGCCAGCAGCTTAGACAGGGAAGTTAATGAGCAGTTCTTC
TRBJ2-7,TRBV7-9,TRBD2,NA,CASSSLLAGGTYEQYF,TGTGCCAGCAGCTCGCTACTAGCGGGAGGGACCTACGAGCAGTACTTC
TRBJ2-2,TRBV27,TRBD2,NA,CASSLAGGFGELFF,TGTGCCAGCAGTTTAGCGGGAGGCTTCGGGGAGCTGTTTTTT
TRBJ2-7,TRBV25-1,NA,NA,CASGDWGIVEQYF,TGTGCCAGCGGCGACTGGGGGATAGTGGAGCAGTACTTC
TRBJ2-7,TRBV5-4,TRBD2,many,CASSSGLATYEQYF,TGTGCCAGCAGTTCGGGACTAGCTACCTACGAGCAGTACTTC
TRBJ2-3,TRBV9,NA,NA,CASSVDGGTTDTQYF,TGTGCCAGCAGCGTAGATGGCGGAACCACAGATACGCAGTATTTT
TRBJ2-7,TRBV12-3/TRBV12-4,NA,few,CASSLSSGTELYEQYF,TGTGCCAGCAGTTTATCTTCCGGGACCGAACTTTACGAGCAGTACTTC
TRBJ2-4,TRBV4-3,NA,few,CASSQEYVLAKNIQYF,TGCGCCAGCAGCCAAGAGTATGTTCTAGCCAAAAACATTCAGTACTTC
TRBJ1-2,TRBV18,NA,NA,CASSPQRGGVFDYGYTF,TGTGCCAGCTCACCCCAGAGAGGGGGGGTCTTTGACTATGGCTACACCTTC
TRBJ2-7,TRBV12-3/TRBV12-4,NA,NA,CASSPPWTDSYEQYF,TGTGCCAGCAGTCCCCCTTGGACAGACAGCTACGAGCAGTACTTC
TRBJ1-5,TRBV6-6,NA,once,CASSYSTGAGNQPQHF,TGTGCCAGCAGTTACTCGACGGGGGCCGGCAATCAGCCCCAGCATTTT
TRBJ2-3,TRBV5-5,NA,few,CASSLGGGNADTQYF,TGTGCCAGCAGCTTGGGCGGCGGGAATGCAGATACGCAGTATTTT
TRBJ2-1,TRBV7-2,NA,many,CASSLLRRTSNEQFF,TGTGCCAGCAGCTTACTCCGGAGAACTAGCAATGAGCAGTTCTTC
TRBJ1-1,TRBV7-9,NA,NA,CASSTTQGLANTEAFF,TGTGCCAGCAGCACTACCCAGGGGTTGGCGAACACTGAAGCTTTCTTT
TRBJ1-2,TRBV4-3,NA,NA,CASSQDLMSRANGYTF,TGCGCCAGCAGCCAAGATCTCATGTCCAGGGCGAATGGCTACACCTTC
TRBJ2-7,TRBV10-3,TRBD2,few,CATGLAVNYEQYF,TGTGCCACTGGACTAGCGGTTAACTACGAGCAGTACTTC
TRBJ1-2,TRBV4-3,NA,NA,CASSQDSPGLYGYTF,TGCGCCAGCAGCCAAGATTCCCCAGGGCTCTATGGCTACACCTTC
TRBJ1-1,TRBV30,NA,NA,CAWSGRMNTEAFF,TGTGCCTGGAGTGGGAGAATGAACACTGAAGCTTTCTTT
TRBJ1-2,TRBV5-1,NA,many,CASSLRDGNYGYTF,TGCGCCAGCAGCTTGCGGGACGGAAACTATGGCTACACCTTC
TRBJ1-2,TRBV28,NA,once,CASSSPRYFGANHGYTF,TGTGCCAGCAGTTCCCCCCGTTATTTTGGGGCCAACCATGGCTACACCTTC
TRBJ1-2,TRBV12-3/TRBV12-4,NA,once,CASGGRIHGYTF,TGTGCCAGCGGGGGGCGGATCCATGGCTACACCTTC
TRBJ1-1,TRBV18,TRBD1,NA,CASSAQTGAPVMNTEAFF,TGTGCCAGCTCAGCCCAGACAGGGGCACCCGTTATGAACACTGAAGCTTTCTTT
TRBJ2-7,TRBV20-1,NA,few,CSARGGWGTYEQYF,TGCAGTGCTAGAGGGGGCTGGGGAACCTACGAGCAGTACTTC
TRBJ1-1,TRBV15,NA,NA,CATSRDRGSVNTEAFF,TGTGCCACCAGCAGAGATCGCGGCAGCGTGAACACTGAAGCTTTCTTT
TRBJ2-5,TRBV11-3,NA,NA,CASSLDSLGVTGEQYF,TGTGCCAGCAGCTTAGATTCCCTCGGGGTTACCGGTGAGCAGTACTTC
TRBJ2-5,TRBV28,TRBD2,many,CASSLSRLAGVEQYF,TGTGCCAGCAGTTTATCGCGACTAGCGGGAGTTGAGCAGTACTTC
TRBJ1-5,TRBV6-1,TRBD1,NA,CASSDLQGGNQPQHF,TGTGCCAGCAGTGATCTACAGGGGGGCAATCAGCCCCAGCATTTT
TRBJ1-2,TRBV6-2/TRBV6-3,TRBD1,NA,CASRARTGGLYGYTF,TGTGCCAGCAGGGCAAGGACAGGGGGTCTCTATGGCTACACCTTC
TRBJ2-7,TRBV20-1,TRBD2,few,CSARTSGRGSYEQYF,TGCAGTGCAAGGACTAGCGGGAGGGGCTCCTACGAGCAGTACTTC
TRBJ1-1,TRBV12-3/TRBV12-4,NA,NA,CASSLGQGRYTEAFF,TGTGCCAGCAGTTTGGGGCAAGGCAGATACACTGAAGCTTTCTTT
TRBJ1-3,TRBV9,NA,NA,CASSRESGVSGNTIYF,TGTGCCAGCAGTAGGGAGAGTGGAGTCTCTGGAAACACCATATATTTT